The 20 T cell receptor beta chains in this list originate from one sample, sequenced in a study of T cell responses to AZD1222 COVID-19 vaccine. This table comes from immunoSEQ multiplex PCR, and its TCRdb copy is limited to in-frame clones, with some not included. The table includes 90,000 to 130,000 clones, 87% detected once. The source was peripheral blood, collected on day 0 of AZD1222 vaccination. The receptor source for this set is an adult in good health.

This chain connects TRBV7-8 to TRBJ2-7, with D tentatively TRBD1 or TRBD2 (6 bases each). The germline CDR1 and CDR2 sequences are SGHVS and FQNEAQ. The ends were cut back, 5 bases at V and 0 bases at J, with 14 bases in the middle. The CDR3 runs 15 residues. Here the CDR3 reads CASSPRRDISYEQYF. In nucleotides, the CDR3 is TGTGCCAGCAGCCCCCGGCGGGACATCTCCTACGAGCAGTACTTC. Full variable domain (outside the CDR3, taken from reference TRBV7-8 and TRBJ2-7): GAGVSQSPRYKVAKRGQDVALRCDPISGHVSLFWYQQALGQGPEFLTYFQNEAQLDKSGLPSDRFFAERPEGSVSTLKIQRTQQEDSAVYLCASSPRRDISYEQYFGPGTRLTVT.

J is TRBJ2-1 and V is TRBV9; the match to TRBD2 covers 11 bases. The CDR3 is 16 residues long. V lost 0 bases and J lost 10; bases outside the gene matches: 9. The germline V gene has CDR1 SGDLS and CDR2 YYNGEE. DNA for the CDR3: TGTGCCAGCAGCGTAGGGGTAGCGGGAGGGCCGGAGGAGCAGTTCTTC. Its protein product is CASSVGVAGGPEEQFF.

The chain uses TRBV5-1 and TRBJ2-3; TRBD1 matches 9 bases. Germline V gene data show CDR1 as SGHRS and CDR2 as YFSETQ. J gave up 3 bases and V 6 bases, and 11 bases lay outside the gene matches. The CDR3 is made up of 16 amino acids. The CDR3: CASTNTGGAGTDTQYF. The CDR3 DNA reads TGCGCCAGCACCAATACAGGGGGCGCCGGAACAGATACGCAGTATTTT.

On this clone itself: This sample also contains other DNA sequences that code for the same CDR3. V is TRBV9 and J is TRBJ1-1; 10 bases align to TRBD1. The germline V gene encodes CDR1 SGDLS and CDR2 YYNGEE. This CDR3 is built from 15 residues. The V and J ends lost 3 bases and 2 bases, in that order; junction bases with no gene match: 4. The chain's CDR3 is CASSGTGGVNTEAFF. CDR3 bases: TGTGCCAGCAGCGGGACAGGGGGAGTTAACACTGAAGCTTTCTTT. The complete variable domain, with remaining parts taken from reference TRBV9 and TRBJ1-1, reads DSGVTQTPKHLITATGQRVTLRCSPRSGDLSVYWYQQSLDQGLQFLIQYYNGEERAKGNILERFSAQQFPDLHSELNLSSLELGDSALYFCASSGTGGVNTEAFFGQGTRLTVV.

CDR3 sequence (DNA): TGTGCCAGCAGCCCCCCGGGACAGGTCTACGAGCAGTACTTC. Its protein product is CASSPPGQVYEQYF. The chain is built from TRBV7-2 and TRBJ2-7; TRBD1 agrees at 8 bases. Germline-derived CDR1 and CDR2 are SGHTA and FQGNSA. Losses at the gene ends were 5 bases for V and 3 bases for J; bases not matched to a gene: 6. This CDR3 comprises 14 residues.

The rearrangement joins TRBV28 to TRBJ2-5, with a possible D match to TRBD2 (7 bases). Trimming removed 5 bases at V and 4 bases at J, with 20 bases between. Germline V CDR1 and CDR2: MDHEN, SYDVKM. This CDR3 is 16 amino acids long. The CDR3 region is CASSLRGGSLSETQYF. CDR3 in DNA: TGTGCCAGCAGTCTAAGGGGGGGTAGTCTTTCAGAGACCCAGTACTTC.

The chain couples TRBV2 to TRBJ1-1; D is ambiguous. CDR3 length: 12 residues. V was shortened by 9 bases and J by 7 bases, with 15 bases between the two germline ends. Germline CDR1 and CDR2: SNHLY and FYNNEI. This CDR3 is CASKESFGEAFF. The CDR3 nucleotides are TGTGCCAGTAAGGAGTCGTTCGGTGAAGCTTTCTTT.

The chain is built from TRBV7-2 and TRBJ2-3; D not certain. The CDR3 totals 16 residues. The V end was cut by 7 bases, the J end by 2 bases, with 19 bases between. CDR1 and CDR2 from the germline V gene are SGHTA and FQGNSA. This CDR3 is CASTLAGLPNTDTQYF. The CDR3 DNA is TGTGCCAGCACCCTCGCCGGGTTACCGAACACAGATACGCAGTATTTT.

This clone was seen a few times. The chain links TRBV6-5 to TRBJ1-2, with 10 nucleotides matching TRBD1. The germline V gene has CDR1 MNHEY and CDR2 SVGAGI. This CDR3 has 15 amino acids. V shed 6 bases and J 0 bases; nucleotides not matched to a gene: 4. In nucleotides, the CDR3 is TGTGCCAGCAGGGATGGACAGGGGGCTAACTATGGCTACACCTTC. This codes for CASRDGQGANYGYTF.

The chain employs TRBV5-4 and TRBJ2-7, with D possibly being TRBD2 (6 bases). Germline V CDR1 and CDR2: SGHNT, YYREEE (reference sequence). The CDR3 is 15 amino acids. V was shortened by 4 bases and J by 4 bases, with 18 bases between the two germline ends. CDR3 loop: CASSPAGQGRYEQYF. The CDR3 DNA follows: TGTGCCAGCAGCCCGGCGGGGCAGGGAAGGTACGAGCAGTACTTC.

In this sample, this clone turned up once. This may be a read error: a much more frequent sequence differs by one nucleotide. This sample includes further DNA sequences coding for the same CDR3. The J gene is TRBJ1-6, the V gene TRBV9; no reliable D call. Deletions cut 2 bases from V and 5 bases from J, with 8 bases between. This CDR3 is 14 amino acids long. Per the germline V gene, CDR1 is SGDLS and CDR2 is YYNGEE. The CDR3 reads CASSVGRNNSPLHF. The DNA for the CDR3 is TGTGCCAGCAGCGTCGGTAGGAATAATTCACCCCTCCACTTT.

The rearrangement uses TRBV7-9 and TRBJ2-7; 8 nucleotides agree with TRBD1. J was trimmed by 3 bases and V by 5 bases; bases with no gene match: 3. Germline CDR1 and CDR2: SEHNR and FQNEAQ (reference sequence). CDR3 length: 13 amino acids. The CDR3 bases are TGTGCCAGCAGCCCCGGACAGGGCTACGAGCAGTACTTC. It encodes CASSPGQGYEQYF.

V usage is TRBV14 and J usage is TRBJ2-3; no clear D gene. CDR1 SGHDN and CDR2 FVKESK come from the germline V gene. The CDR3 is 15 amino acids. Trimming removed 2 bases from V and 3 bases from J, with 12 bases in between. CDR3 sequence: CASSQLGFRTDTQYF. The CDR3 region has the DNA TGTGCCAGCAGCCAATTGGGGTTTCGAACAGATACGCAGTATTTT.

This sequence joins TRBV28 and TRBJ1-1; 11 bases align to TRBD1. Germline-derived CDR1 and CDR2 are MDHEN and SYDVKM. The V and J ends lost 4 bases and 14 bases, in that order; junction bases with no gene match: 12. The CDR3 is 14 residues long. This CDR3 is CASSSPPDRGRVFF. CDR3 DNA: TGTGCCAGCAGTTCTCCTCCGGACAGGGGGCGAGTCTTCTTT.

This chain joins TRBV6-5 and TRBJ2-7; 8 bases are a match to TRBD2. The germline CDR1 and CDR2 sequences are MNHEY and SVGAGI. V shed 7 bases and J 3 bases; nucleotides not matched to a gene: 2. The CDR3 is made up of 12 amino acids. CDR3 sequence: CASTAGVYEQYF. DNA for the CDR3: TGTGCCAGCACAGCGGGGGTCTACGAGCAGTACTTC.

The sample holds a few counts of this clone. The chain is built from TRBV9 and TRBJ2-6, with a tentative D call TRBD1 (5 bases). The V gene lost 3 bases and the J gene lost 1 base, with 14 bases spanning the gap. The CDR3 runs to 17 residues. The germline V gene has CDR1 SGDLS and CDR2 YYNGEE. The CDR3 here is CASSGRQLTSGANVLTF. As DNA, the CDR3 is TGTGCCAGCAGCGGCCGACAGCTGACTTCTGGGGCCAACGTCCTGACTTTC. Full variable domain (remainder filled in from reference TRBV9 and TRBJ2-6): DSGVTQTPKHLITATGQRVTLRCSPRSGDLSVYWYQQSLDQGLQFLIQYYNGEERAKGNILERFSAQQFPDLHSELNLSSLELGDSALYFCASSGRQLTSGANVLTFGAGSRLTVL.

This chain connects TRBV3-1 (or the pseudogene TRBV3-2) to TRBJ2-3, with 7 bases matching TRBD2. The CDR3 extends over 14 amino acids. The germline V gene encodes CDR1 LGHDT and CDR2 YNNKEL (reference sequence). With 3 bases clipped from V and 4 bases from J, the junction kept 4 bases outside the gene matches. CDR3 sequence (DNA): TGTGCCAGCAGCCACGGCGGGAGACCAGATACGCAGTATTTT. Protein sequence: CASSHGGRPDTQYF.

The CDR3 protein is CASRPGTDSNTEAFF. CDR3 bases: TGTGCCAGCCGGCCGGGGACAGACTCGAACACTGAAGCTTTCTTT. The J gene is TRBJ1-1, the V gene TRBV6-5, with 7 nucleotides matching TRBD1. The CDR3 contains 15 residues. With V trimmed by 8 bases and J by 1 base, 10 bases remained unmatched. CDR1 MNHEY and CDR2 SVGAGI come from the germline V gene.

This chain connects TRBV28 to TRBJ1-2; D remains unclear. Germline V gene lookup returns CDR1 MDHEN and CDR2 SYDVKM. The CDR3 spans 13 residues. Trimming left V 6 bases short and J 4 bases short, with 12 bases between. The CDR3 protein is CASSMTFGYGYTF. The CDR3, as DNA: TGTGCCAGCAGCATGACATTCGGCTATGGCTACACCTTC.

The chain employs TRBV7-9 and TRBJ1-3, with D hard to call. Germline loops: CDR1 SEHNR, CDR2 FQNEAQ (reference sequence). V lost 0 bases and J lost 0, with 6 bases in between. The CDR3 spans 15 residues. CDR3 nucleotide sequence: TGTGCCAGCAGCTTAGCGTCCGTCTCTGGAAACACCATATATTTT. Protein product: CASSLASVSGNTIYF.